Given below is one TCR beta chain in context. Its target is not known. cDNA came from about 0.5 to 1 ug RNA primed by random hexamers. Amplification of TCR beta CDR3 by immunoSEQ multiplex PCR spanned 54 Vbeta and 13 Jbeta. TCRdb fed the immunoSEQ multiplex PCR reads into MiXCR, producing one record per CDR3 protein. The data hold 95,000 to 150,000 distinct CDR3 sequences, with roughly 94% observed a single time. This entry comes from a study of CD8 T cells in Susac syndrome. As for the study in general: At the time of blood draw, patients with Susac syndrome were therapy-naive, receiving corticosteroids, or receiving intravenous immunoglobulin alone. Study-level findings and limits: The study found that Susac CD8+ clonal expansion peaked in TEMRA cells and active patients.

Through negative isolation, CD4+ and CD8+ T cells were obtained, while TEMRA cells were enriched using FACS. Germline loops: CDR1 SEHNR, CDR2 FQNEAQ (reference sequence). The CDR3 spans 15 residues. V gave up 6 bases and J gave up 7 bases, with 18 bases separating them. The clonotype originates from a human donor with Susac syndrome. The specimen sequenced was CD8+ T cells from PBMCs. The chain employs TRBV7-9 and TRBJ1-4, with D maybe TRBD1 (6 bases). The CDR3 spells CASSPGQSTGEKLFF. The CDR3 nucleotides read TGTGCCAGCAGTCCCGGACAGTCCACGGGTGAAAAACTGTTTTTT.